A single TCR beta chain is shown here with its context. Its antigen is still unknown. This sample is part of a study of blood T cells in healthy people across ages. General study points: No one knew whether donors had CMV, which possibly confounded expanded clonotype changes. Percentage of naive T cells showed a strong correlation with TCR beta diversity.

A sample-barcoded 5' primer and a J-beta primer mix were used in a second PCR of about 6 to 11 cycles. A 12-random-nucleotide template-switch adaptor tagged each cDNA molecule. TCRdb reanalysed the 5' RACE reads using MiXCR and keeps one entry per CDR3 protein. Of around 650,000 distinct CDR3 sequences in the sample, about 34% were seen once. Each donor had 7.5 to 10 milliliters of peripheral blood drawn. CDR3 length: 15 amino acids. Germline V lookup: CDR1 SGHTA, CDR2 FQGNSA. The V gene end was trimmed by 1 base and the J gene end by 3 bases; junction bases not matched to a gene: 3. Material: blood. The chain uses TRBV7-2 and TRBJ2-3, with 8 positions matching TRBD2. This TCR derives from a woman older than 75 in good health. CDR3 region: CASSLVPGGTDTQYF. The DNA of the CDR3 is TGTGCCAGCAGCTTAGTTCCGGGGGGGACAGATACGCAGTATTTT.